The 13 T cell receptor beta chains listed next were all sequenced from one sample in a study of T cell repertoires in cytomegalovirus infection. MiXCR, run by TCRdb on the reads, gives a single entry per CDR3 protein. The sample carries roughly 920,000 distinct CDR3 sequences, about a third recorded once. The antigens for these receptors are not known. Sequences were derived from cultured CD8+ T cells from PBMCs, sampled from culture after CMV antigen stimulation. All receptors derive from a human donor in good health (CMV status not recorded). Some clones in this sample may be carry-over from other donors' samples.

This clonotype was counted only a few times. The chain has TRBV6-2 or TRBV6-3 and TRBJ1-3; TRBD1 might be the D (6 bases). The CDR3 runs 16 residues. V gave up 2 bases and J gave up 2 bases, with 13 bases separating them. CDR1 MNHEY and CDR2 SVGEGT come from the germline V gene. The CDR3 nucleotides read TGTGCCAGCAGTTACGACAGGAAGGAGCCTGGAAACACCATATATTTT. Protein sequence: CASSYDRKEPGNTIYF.

For this clonotype: The conserved phenylalanine or tryptophan normally closing the CDR3 is absent here, so this likely arose from a read error. J is TRBJ2-7 and V is TRBV6-1; 10 bases are a match to TRBD2. Germline V gene sequence: CDR1 MNHNS, CDR2 SASEGT. J was trimmed by 2 bases and V by 3 bases; bases with no gene match: 1. The CDR3 contains 14 residues. CDR3 region: CASSDSGGPYEQYS. In nucleotides, the CDR3 is TGTGCCAGCAGTGATAGCGGGGGGCCCTACGAGCAGTACTCC.

This clonotype was seen more than once but under ten times. CDR3 residues: CASSHGGNTGELFF. Written as DNA, the CDR3 is TGCGCCAGCAGCCACGGGGGAAACACCGGGGAGCTGTTTTTT. This chain links TRBV4-3 with TRBJ2-2; D possibly corresponds to TRBD2 (6 bases). CDR1 is LGHNA and CDR2 is YSLEER in the germline V gene. V was pared by 3 bases and J by 2 bases, with 7 bases between. The CDR3 runs 14 residues.

This clonotype has ten or more counts. This chain uses TRBV14 with TRBJ2-1, with D uncertain. CDR3 length equals 15 residues. Per the germline V gene, CDR1 is SGHDN and CDR2 is FVKESK. Trimming left V 4 bases short and J 0 bases short, with 10 bases between. The chain's CDR3 is CASSPRTSSYNEQFF. In nucleotides, the CDR3 is TGTGCCAGCAGCCCGAGGACGAGCTCCTACAATGAGCAGTTCTTC.

Only a few counts were recorded for this clonotype. This chain joins TRBV2 and TRBJ2-1; D is possibly TRBD1 or TRBD2 (5 bases each). V was shortened by 5 bases and J by 1 base, with 12 bases between the two germline ends. This CDR3 spans 15 amino acids. CDR1 and CDR2 from the germline V gene are SNHLY and FYNNEI. The CDR3 DNA follows: TGTGCCAGCAGTTCCCGGGACGGATCCTACAATGAGCAGTTCTTC. It is translated as CASSSRDGSYNEQFF.

The chain couples TRBV6-5 to TRBJ2-2, with D possibly being TRBD2 (6 bases). There are 16 residues in the CDR3. Deletions cut 6 bases from V and 5 bases from J, with 19 bases between. Germline CDR1 is MNHEY and CDR2 is SVGAGI. CDR3 amino acids: CASRLGTLDRTGELFF. CDR3 DNA: TGTGCCAGCAGGTTGGGGACTTTAGACCGGACCGGGGAGCTGTTTTTT.

This chain connects TRBV20-1 to TRBJ1-6, with D uncertain. Germline CDR1 is DFQATT and CDR2 is SNEGSKA (reference sequence). The V end was cut by 4 bases, the J end by 5 bases, with 15 bases between. The CDR3 covers 15 residues. The chain's CDR3 is CSATFRRANNSPLHF. The DNA of the CDR3 is TGCAGTGCTACTTTCCGAAGGGCAAATAATTCACCCCTCCACTTT.

This clonotype was seen ten or more times. The chain combines TRBV7-8 with TRBJ2-3, with D uncertain. CDR1 and CDR2 from the germline V gene are SGHVS and FQNEAQ. Trimming took off 0 bases at V and 5 bases at J, with 12 bases between the two ends. The CDR3 has 15 amino acids. The CDR3 sequence is CASSLALRAEDTQYF. DNA for the CDR3: TGTGCCAGCAGCTTAGCGCTTAGGGCGGAAGATACGCAGTATTTT. The full variable domain, its missing parts supplied by reference TRBV7-8 and TRBJ2-3, is GAGVSQSPRYKVAKRGQDVALRCDPISGHVSLFWYQQALGQGPEFLTYFQNEAQLDKSGLPSDRFFAERPEGSVSTLKIQRTQQEDSAVYLCASSLALRAEDTQYFGPGTRLTVL.

This clonotype was seen only a few times. The chain employs TRBV29-1 and TRBJ1-2; TRBD1 aligns across 7 bases. CDR3 length equals 13 residues. V dropped 7 bases and J dropped 10; count of bases not matched to a gene: 15. Germline V gene lookup returns CDR1 SQVTM and CDR2 ANQGSEA. This CDR3 reads CSALLTGMRDYTF. CDR3 coding DNA: TGCAGCGCTCTCCTGACAGGGATGAGAGACTACACCTTC. The full variable domain, its missing parts supplied by reference TRBV29-1 and TRBJ1-2, is SAVISQKPSRDICQRGTSLTIQCQVDSQVTMMFWYRQQPGQSLTLIATANQGSEATYESGFVIDKFPISRPNLTFSTLTVSNMSPEDSSIYLCSALLTGMRDYTFGSGTRLTVV.

This chain uses TRBV10-3 with TRBJ2-1, with unresolved D. The length of the CDR3 is 14 residues. Per the germline V gene, CDR1 is ENHRY and CDR2 is SYGVKD. The germline V and J ends were trimmed by 2 bases and 3 bases, with 8 bases remaining between them. This chain's CDR3 is CAISEDRSYNEQFF. CDR3 coding DNA: TGTGCCATCAGTGAGGATCGGAGCTACAATGAGCAGTTCTTC.

This clonotype occurred a few times. J is TRBJ1-6 and V is TRBV5-8; D uncertain. This CDR3 has 13 amino acids. Trimming pared 5 bases from V and 8 bases from J, leaving 11 bases between. CDR1 and CDR2 from the germline V gene are SGHTS and YDEGEE. In DNA, the CDR3 is TGTGCCAGCAGATGGACCGAGGATTCACCCCTCCACTTT. Protein: CASRWTEDSPLHF.

This rearrangement joins TRBV29-1 to TRBJ1-2; D not certain. Germline lookup yields CDR1 SQVTM and CDR2 ANQGSEA. CDR3 size: 14 residues. V lost 2 bases, J lost 5 bases, and 15 bases lay in between. The CDR3 reads CSVEPAGPRYGYTF. CDR3 DNA: TGCAGCGTTGAACCCGCAGGTCCTAGGTATGGCTACACCTTC. Looking up the rest from reference TRBV29-1 and TRBJ1-2 gives the full variable domain: SAVISQKPSRDICQRGTSLTIQCQVDSQVTMMFWYRQQPGQSLTLIATANQGSEATYESGFVIDKFPISRPNLTFSTLTVSNMSPEDSSIYLCSVEPAGPRYGYTFGSGTRLTVV.

V gene TRBV4-3 combines with J gene TRBJ2-2; D is ambiguous. The CDR3 loop spans 15 amino acids. V lost 0 bases and J lost 4, with 9 bases in between. The germline V gene encodes CDR1 LGHNA and CDR2 YSLEER. In DNA form, the CDR3 reads TGCGCCAGCAGCCAAGATATAGGGCGCACCGGGGAGCTGTTTTTT. Residues: CASSQDIGRTGELFF.